This is a list of T cell receptor beta chains from one sample in a study of T-cell reconstitution after alpha-beta-depleted transplantation in children. TCRdb fed the PCR reads into MiXCR, producing one record per CDR3 protein. Seen here are a few hundred thousand distinct CDR3 sequences, 25% to 30% observed once, and the top ten hold about 35%. This specimen was PBMCs, taken before TCRalphabeta/CD19-depleted stem cell transplant. These receptor sequences come from a boy younger than two with Wiskott-Aldrich syndrome, due to receive a stem cell transplant. The CDR3 runs from the conserved cysteine through the conserved F or W. The D gene is left open where the match is weak. Expanded clones are given a class, and other clones once, few, many or no size at all.

TRBV21-1	.	.	TRBJ2-1	CASSKTSGRQFF	TGTGCCAGCAGCAAAACCTCGGGGAGGCAGTTCTTC
TRBV5-1	.	.	TRBJ2-2	CASSGDLLGTGELFF	TGCGCCAGCAGCGGAGACCTCCTAGGCACCGGGGAGCTGTTTTTT
TRBV15	.	.	TRBJ1-1	CATSSTPVWPGSTEAFF	TGTGCCACCAGCAGTACCCCTGTTTGGCCCGGGAGCACTGAAGCTTTCTTT
TRBV27	.	TRBD1	TRBJ2-1	CASTVPGTGVVEQFF	TGTGCCAGCACTGTACCCGGGACAGGGGTTGTTGAGCAGTTCTTC
TRBV28	.	.	TRBJ2-7	CASRIDGYEQYF	TGTGCCAGCAGAATTGACGGCTACGAGCAGTACTTC
TRBV11-2	few	.	TRBJ2-4	CASSLDRGAKNIQYF	TGTGCCAGCAGCTTAGATCGTGGAGCCAAAAACATTCAGTACTTC
TRBV9	few	.	TRBJ1-2	CASSVAPANYGYTF	TGTGCCAGCAGCGTAGCTCCGGCTAACTATGGCTACACCTTC
TRBV5-5	.	.	TRBJ2-3	CASSLDPRTDTQYF	TGTGCCAGCAGCTTGGACCCTCGCACAGATACGCAGTATTTT
TRBV20-1	few	.	TRBJ2-5	CSASGSLETQYF	TGCAGTGCTAGCGGGAGTTTAGAGACCCAGTACTTC
TRBV7-8	few	.	TRBJ1-5	CASSLRRWGQVQPQHF	TGTGCCAGCAGCTTAAGGAGATGGGGGCAGGTTCAGCCCCAGCATTTT
TRBV11-2	.	.	TRBJ2-4	CASSLFEGGYGVGNIQYF	TGTGCCAGCAGCCTTTTTGAGGGGGGGTACGGGGTCGGAAACATTCAGTACTTC
TRBV10-3	.	TRBD2	TRBJ2-6	CAISETRTSGYSGANVLTF	TGTGCCATCAGTGAGACACGGACTAGCGGTTACTCTGGGGCCAACGTCCTGACTTTC
TRBV10-1	.	.	TRBJ1-4	CASSEGRGGEKLFF	TGCGCCAGCAGTGAAGGCAGGGGAGGGGAAAAACTGTTTTTT
TRBV29-1	.	TRBD2	TRBJ2-4	CSVATGRGKNIQYF	TGCAGCGTTGCGACGGGGAGGGGCAAAAACATTCAGTACTTC
TRBV25-1	.	TRBD2	TRBJ2-5	CASVGLAEKVQETQYF	TGTGCCAGCGTGGGACTAGCGGAAAAAGTACAAGAGACCCAGTACTTC
TRBV5-1	.	.	TRBJ1-1	CASSLGLRDTRNTEAFF	TGCGCCAGCAGCTTGGGGTTACGGGACACCCGGAACACTGAAGCTTTCTTT
TRBV7-7	.	TRBD1	TRBJ2-5	CASSRRRDSQETQYF	TGTGCCAGCAGCCGAAGACGGGACAGCCAAGAGACCCAGTACTTC
TRBV10-3	few	TRBD2	TRBJ2-1	CAISKGGLAYNEQFF	TGTGCCATCAGCAAAGGGGGACTAGCTTACAATGAGCAGTTCTTC
TRBV20-1	.	.	TRBJ1-6	CSARASVLDSPLHF	TGCAGTGCTAGAGCGAGTGTCTTGGATTCACCCCTCCACTTT
TRBV25-1	.	.	TRBJ2-7	CASSEGDGPYEQYF	TGTGCCAGCAGTGAAGGGGACGGACCCTACGAGCAGTACTTC
TRBV20-1	.	.	TRBJ2-7	CSASRQFQDYEQYF	TGCAGTGCTAGCAGACAGTTTCAAGACTACGAGCAGTACTTC
TRBV7-6	.	.	TRBJ1-6	CASSLGWGADSAPLHF	TGTGCCAGCAGCTTAGGGTGGGGCGCGGATTCGGCACCCCTCCACTTT
TRBV29-1	once	TRBD1	TRBJ2-7	CSTGDGTGLKYEQYF	TGCAGCACCGGGGACGGGACAGGCTTAAAATACGAGCAGTACTTC
TRBV5-1	many	.	TRBJ1-1	CASSLVGANTEAFF	TGTGCCAGCAGCTTGGTGGGGGCGAACACTGAAGCTTTCTTT
TRBV20-1	.	.	TRBJ2-7	CSARRLPRLDYEQYF	TGCAGTGCTAGGAGGCTTCCGCGGTTGGATTACGAGCAGTACTTC
TRBV5-1	.	TRBD2	TRBJ2-1	CASSWGLAGRSYNEQFF	TGCGCCAGCAGCTGGGGACTAGCGGGACGCTCCTACAATGAGCAGTTCTTC
TRBV20-1	few	TRBD2	TRBJ2-2	CSARTTSANTGELFF	TGCAGTGCTAGAACGACTAGCGCGAACACCGGGGAGCTGTTTTTT
TRBV28	few	.	TRBJ2-2	CASTGTANTGELFF	TGTGCCAGCACGGGGACGGCGAACACCGGGGAGCTGTTTTTT
TRBV16	once	TRBD2	TRBJ2-3	CASSQSINSGRADTQYF	TGTGCCAGCAGCCAATCGATCAATAGCGGGAGAGCAGATACGCAGTATTTT
TRBV12-3/TRBV12-4	.	.	TRBJ2-4	CASSSNWQEGNIQYF	TGTGCCAGCAGTTCCAACTGGCAGGAGGGAAACATTCAGTACTTC
TRBV7-9	.	.	TRBJ2-7	CASSLGASLAEQYF	TGTGCCAGCAGCTTAGGGGCGAGCCTGGCCGAGCAGTACTTC
TRBV18	few	TRBD2	TRBJ2-1	CASSSAGVGNEQFF	TGTGCCAGCTCATCAGCGGGAGTGGGCAATGAGCAGTTCTTC
TRBV20-1	.	TRBD2	TRBJ2-1	CSARDGTSGRGPLFNEQFF	TGCAGTGCTAGGGACGGGACTAGCGGGAGAGGCCCTCTCTTCAATGAGCAGTTCTTC
TRBV5-5	.	.	TRBJ2-5	CASSSVEETQYF	TGTGCCAGCAGCTCCGTGGAAGAGACCCAGTACTTC
TRBV6-1	.	TRBD1	TRBJ1-3	CASSLGQARSGNTIYF	TGTGCCAGCAGCCTTGGACAGGCCCGCTCTGGAAACACCATATATTTT
TRBV7-2	.	.	TRBJ2-7	CASTVGTGFVEQYF	TGTGCCAGCACAGTCGGGACTGGCTTTGTGGAGCAGTACTTC